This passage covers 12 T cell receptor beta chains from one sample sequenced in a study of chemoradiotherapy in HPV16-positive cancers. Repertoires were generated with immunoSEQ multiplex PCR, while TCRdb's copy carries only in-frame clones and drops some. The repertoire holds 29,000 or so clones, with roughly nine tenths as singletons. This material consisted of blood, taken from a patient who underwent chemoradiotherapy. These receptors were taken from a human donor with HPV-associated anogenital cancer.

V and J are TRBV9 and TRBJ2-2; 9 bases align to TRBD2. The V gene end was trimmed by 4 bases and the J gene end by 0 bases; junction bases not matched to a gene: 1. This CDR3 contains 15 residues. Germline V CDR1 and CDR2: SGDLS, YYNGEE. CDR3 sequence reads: CASSPSGANTGELFF. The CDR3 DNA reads TGTGCCAGCAGCCCTAGCGGGGCGAACACCGGGGAGCTGTTTTTT.

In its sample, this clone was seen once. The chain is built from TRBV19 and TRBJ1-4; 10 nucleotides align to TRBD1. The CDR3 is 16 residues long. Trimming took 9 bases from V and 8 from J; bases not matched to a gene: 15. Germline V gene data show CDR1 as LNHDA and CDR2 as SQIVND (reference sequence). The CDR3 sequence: CASRDRGRDVGEKLFF. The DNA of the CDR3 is TGTGCCAGCCGGGACAGGGGCCGCGATGTAGGAGAAAAACTGTTTTTT.

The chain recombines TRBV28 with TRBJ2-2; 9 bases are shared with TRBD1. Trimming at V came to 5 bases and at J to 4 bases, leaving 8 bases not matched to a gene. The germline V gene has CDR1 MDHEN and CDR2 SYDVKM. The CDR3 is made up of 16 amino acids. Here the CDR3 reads CASSPWTGDATGELFF. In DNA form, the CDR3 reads TGTGCCAGCAGTCCCTGGACAGGGGACGCCACCGGGGAGCTGTTTTTT. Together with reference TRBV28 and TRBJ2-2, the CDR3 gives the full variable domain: DVKVTQSSRYLVKRTGEKVFLECVQDMDHENMFWYRQDPGLGLRLIYFSYDVKMKEKGDIPEGYSVSREKKERFSLILESASTNQTSMYLCASSPWTGDATGELFFGEGSRLTVL.

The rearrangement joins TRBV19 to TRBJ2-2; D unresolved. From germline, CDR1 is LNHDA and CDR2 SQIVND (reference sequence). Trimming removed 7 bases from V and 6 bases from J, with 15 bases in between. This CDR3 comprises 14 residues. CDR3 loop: CASNSRAVPGELFF. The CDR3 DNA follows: TGTGCCAGTAATTCTAGGGCTGTACCCGGGGAGCTGTTTTTT.

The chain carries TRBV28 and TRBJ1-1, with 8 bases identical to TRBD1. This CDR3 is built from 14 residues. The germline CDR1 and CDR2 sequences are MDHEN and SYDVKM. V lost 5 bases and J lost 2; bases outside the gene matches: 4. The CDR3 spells CASSLRGLNTEAFF. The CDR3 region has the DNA TGTGCCAGCAGTCTCAGGGGGCTTAACACTGAAGCTTTCTTT.

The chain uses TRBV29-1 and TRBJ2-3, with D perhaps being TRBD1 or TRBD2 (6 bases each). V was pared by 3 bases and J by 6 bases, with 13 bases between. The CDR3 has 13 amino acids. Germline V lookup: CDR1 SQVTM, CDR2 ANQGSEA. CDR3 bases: TGCAGCGTTGATGAGGGGGGAGGCGATACGCAGTATTTT. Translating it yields CSVDEGGGDTQYF.

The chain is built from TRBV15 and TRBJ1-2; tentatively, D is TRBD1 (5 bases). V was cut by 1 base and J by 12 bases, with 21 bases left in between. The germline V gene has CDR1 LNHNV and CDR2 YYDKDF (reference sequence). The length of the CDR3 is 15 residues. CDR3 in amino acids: CATSRVQGGTPWDTF. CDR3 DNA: TGTGCCACCAGCAGAGTCCAGGGCGGCACCCCCTGGGACACCTTC.

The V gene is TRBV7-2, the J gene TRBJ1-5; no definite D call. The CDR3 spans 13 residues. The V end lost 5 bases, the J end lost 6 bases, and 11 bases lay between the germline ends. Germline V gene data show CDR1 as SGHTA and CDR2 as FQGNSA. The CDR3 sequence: CASSPDIVQPQHF. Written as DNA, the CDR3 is TGTGCCAGCAGCCCCGATATAGTTCAGCCCCAGCATTTT.

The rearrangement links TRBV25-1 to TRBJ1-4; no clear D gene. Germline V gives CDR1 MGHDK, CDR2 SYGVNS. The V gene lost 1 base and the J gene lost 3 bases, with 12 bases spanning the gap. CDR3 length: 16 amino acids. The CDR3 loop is CASSELAGKANEKLFF. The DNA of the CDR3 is TGTGCCAGCAGTGAATTGGCCGGGAAGGCTAATGAAAAACTGTTTTTT. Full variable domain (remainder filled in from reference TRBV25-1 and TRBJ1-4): EADIYQTPRYLVIGTGKKITLECSQTMGHDKMYWYQQDPGMELHLIHYSYGVNSTEKGDLSSESTVSRIRTEHFPLTLESARPSHTSQYLCASSELAGKANEKLFFGSGTQLSVL.

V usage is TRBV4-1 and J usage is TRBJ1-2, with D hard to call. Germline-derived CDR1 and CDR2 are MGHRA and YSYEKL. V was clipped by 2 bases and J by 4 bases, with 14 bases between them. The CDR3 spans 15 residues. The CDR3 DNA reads TGCGCCAGCAGCCAAATTGGACGGAACCTCTATGGCTACACCTTC. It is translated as CASSQIGRNLYGYTF.

DNA for the CDR3: TGTGCCAGTAGCCCCGGGACATACGGGAATCAGCCCCAGCATTTT. The encoded protein is CASSPGTYGNQPQHF. The chain is built from TRBV19 and TRBJ1-5; D is perhaps TRBD1 (6 bases). V gave up 6 bases and J gave up 4 bases, with 16 bases separating them. The CDR3 sequence is 15 residues long. Per germline, CDR1 LNHDA and CDR2 SQIVND (reference sequence). Using reference TRBV19 and TRBJ1-5 for the parts outside the CDR3, the full variable domain is DGGITQSPKYLFRKEGQNVTLSCEQNLNHDAMYWYRQDPGQGLRLIYYSQIVNDFQKGDIAEGYSVSREKKESFPLTVTSAQKNPTAFYLCASSPGTYGNQPQHFGDGTRLSIL.

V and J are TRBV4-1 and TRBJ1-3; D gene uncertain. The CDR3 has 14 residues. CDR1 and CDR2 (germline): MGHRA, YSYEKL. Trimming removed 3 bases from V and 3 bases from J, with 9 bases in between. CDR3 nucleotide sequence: TGCGCCAGCAGCCAGGGGAGTAGTGGAAACACCATATATTTT. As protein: CASSQGSSGNTIYF.